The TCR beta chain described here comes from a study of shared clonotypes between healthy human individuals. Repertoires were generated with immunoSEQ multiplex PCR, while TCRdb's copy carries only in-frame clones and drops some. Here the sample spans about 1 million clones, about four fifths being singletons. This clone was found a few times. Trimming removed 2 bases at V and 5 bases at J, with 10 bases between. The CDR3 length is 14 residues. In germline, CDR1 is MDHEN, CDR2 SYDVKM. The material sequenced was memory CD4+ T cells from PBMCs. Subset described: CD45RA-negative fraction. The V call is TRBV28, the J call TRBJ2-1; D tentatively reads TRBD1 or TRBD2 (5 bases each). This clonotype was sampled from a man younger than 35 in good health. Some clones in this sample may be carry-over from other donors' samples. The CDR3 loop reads CASSLVGVDNEQFF. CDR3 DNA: TGTGCCAGCAGTTTAGTGGGGGTCGACAATGAGCAGTTCTTC.